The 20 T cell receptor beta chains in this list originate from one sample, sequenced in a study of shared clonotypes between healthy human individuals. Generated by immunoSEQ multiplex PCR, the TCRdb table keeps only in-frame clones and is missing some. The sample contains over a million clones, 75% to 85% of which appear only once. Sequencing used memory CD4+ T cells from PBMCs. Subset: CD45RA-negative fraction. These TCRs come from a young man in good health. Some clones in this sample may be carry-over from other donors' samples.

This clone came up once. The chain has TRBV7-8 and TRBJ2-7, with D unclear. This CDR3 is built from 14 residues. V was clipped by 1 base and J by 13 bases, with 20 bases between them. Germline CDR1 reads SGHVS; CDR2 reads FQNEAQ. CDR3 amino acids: CASSLDLERPPSYF. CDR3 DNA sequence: TGTGCCAGCAGCTTAGATCTTGAACGACCCCCTTCCTACTTC.

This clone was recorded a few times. CDR3 in DNA: TGTGCCAGCAGCTTAATTCCCAGCGGGCAAGAGACCCAGTACTTC. Translated: CASSLIPSGQETQYF. The gene calls are TRBV7-7 and TRBJ2-5; TRBD2 might be the D (6 bases). CDR1 is SSHAT and CDR2 is FNYEAQ in the germline V gene (reference sequence). This CDR3 has 15 residues. V lost 2 bases and J 2 bases, leaving 12 bases between the germline ends. The full variable domain, completed using reference TRBV7-7 and TRBJ2-5, is GAGVSQSPRYKVTKRGQDVTLRCDPISSHATLYWYQQALGQGPEFLTYFNYEAQPDKSGLPSDRFSAERPEGSISTLTIQRTEQRDSAMYRCASSLIPSGQETQYFGPGTRLLVL.

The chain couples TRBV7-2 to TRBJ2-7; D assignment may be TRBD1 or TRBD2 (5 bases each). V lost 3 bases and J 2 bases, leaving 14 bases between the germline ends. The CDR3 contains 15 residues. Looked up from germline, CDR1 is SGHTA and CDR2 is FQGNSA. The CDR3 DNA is TGTGCCAGCAGCTTGGGCCGAGTGGGACCCTACGAGCAGTACTTC. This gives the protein CASSLGRVGPYEQYF.

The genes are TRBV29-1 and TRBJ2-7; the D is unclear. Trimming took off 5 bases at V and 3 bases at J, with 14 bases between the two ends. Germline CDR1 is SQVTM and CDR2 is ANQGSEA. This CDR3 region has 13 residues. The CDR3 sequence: CSVLEPGYYEQYF. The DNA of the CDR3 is TGCAGCGTTCTTGAGCCAGGTTACTACGAGCAGTACTTC.

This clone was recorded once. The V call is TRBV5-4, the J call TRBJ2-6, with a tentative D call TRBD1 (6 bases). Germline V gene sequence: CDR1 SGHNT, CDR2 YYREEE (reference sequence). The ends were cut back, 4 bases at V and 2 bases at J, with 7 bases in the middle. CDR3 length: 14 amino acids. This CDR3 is CASSRTAGANVLTF. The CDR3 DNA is TGTGCCAGCAGCCGGACAGCTGGGGCCAACGTCCTGACTTTC.

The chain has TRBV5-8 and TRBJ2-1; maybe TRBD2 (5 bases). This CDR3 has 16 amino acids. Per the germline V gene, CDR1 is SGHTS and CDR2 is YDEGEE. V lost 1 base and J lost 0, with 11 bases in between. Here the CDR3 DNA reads TGTGCCAGCAGCTTGCGGGGTTTGAGCTCCTACAATGAGCAGTTCTTC. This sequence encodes CASSLRGLSSYNEQFF.

The CDR3 region is CASRKNLSNQPQHF. The CDR3 region has the DNA TGTGCCAGCAGGAAGAACCTGAGCAATCAGCCCCAGCATTTT. This sequence joins TRBV27 and TRBJ1-5; D not certain. Germline CDR1 MNHEY, CDR2 SMNVEV (reference sequence). V was pared by 6 bases and J by 1 base, with 10 bases between. The CDR3 is 14 residues long.

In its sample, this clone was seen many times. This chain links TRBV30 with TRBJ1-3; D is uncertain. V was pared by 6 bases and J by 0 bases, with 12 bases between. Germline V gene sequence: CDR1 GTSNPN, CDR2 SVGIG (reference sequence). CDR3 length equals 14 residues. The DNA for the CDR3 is TGTGCCTGCCCCTTCGGGAGCTCTGGAAACACCATATATTTT. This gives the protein CACPFGSSGNTIYF.

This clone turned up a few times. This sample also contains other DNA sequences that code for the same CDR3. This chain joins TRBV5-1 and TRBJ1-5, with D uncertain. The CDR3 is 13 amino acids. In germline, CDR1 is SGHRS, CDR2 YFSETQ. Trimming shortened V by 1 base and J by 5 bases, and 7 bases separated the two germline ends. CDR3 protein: CASSLTADQPQHF. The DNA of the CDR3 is TGCGCCAGCAGCTTGACGGCAGATCAGCCCCAGCATTTT.

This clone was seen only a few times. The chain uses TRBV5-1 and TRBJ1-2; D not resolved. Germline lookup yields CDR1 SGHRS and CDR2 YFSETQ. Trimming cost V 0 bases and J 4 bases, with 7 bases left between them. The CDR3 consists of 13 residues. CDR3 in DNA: TGCGCCAGCAGCTTGGACAGAGCCTATGGCTACACCTTC. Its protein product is CASSLDRAYGYTF.

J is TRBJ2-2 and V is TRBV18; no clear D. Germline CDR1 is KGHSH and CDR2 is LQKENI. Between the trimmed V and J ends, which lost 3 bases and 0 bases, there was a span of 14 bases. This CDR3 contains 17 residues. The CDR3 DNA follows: TGTGCCAGCTCACCGAGAACGACAAACACGAACACCGGGGAGCTGTTTTTT. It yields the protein CASSPRTTNTNTGELFF.

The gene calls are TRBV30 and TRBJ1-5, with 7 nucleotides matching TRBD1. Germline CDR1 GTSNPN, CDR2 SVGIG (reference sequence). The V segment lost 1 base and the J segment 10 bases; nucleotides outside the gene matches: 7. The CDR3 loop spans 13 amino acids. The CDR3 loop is CAWSAPPGGPQHF. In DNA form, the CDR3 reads TGTGCCTGGAGTGCCCCCCCAGGGGGTCCCCAGCATTTT.

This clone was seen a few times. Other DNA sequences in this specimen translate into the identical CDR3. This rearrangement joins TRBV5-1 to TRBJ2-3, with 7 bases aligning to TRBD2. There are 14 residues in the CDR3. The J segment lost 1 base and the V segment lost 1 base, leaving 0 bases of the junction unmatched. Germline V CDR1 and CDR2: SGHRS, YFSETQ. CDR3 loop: CASSLTSGTDTQYF. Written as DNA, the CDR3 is TGCGCCAGCAGCTTGACTAGCGGCACAGATACGCAGTATTTT.

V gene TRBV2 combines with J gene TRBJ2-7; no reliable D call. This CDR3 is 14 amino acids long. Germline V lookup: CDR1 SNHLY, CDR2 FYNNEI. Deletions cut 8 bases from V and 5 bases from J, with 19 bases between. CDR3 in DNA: TGTGCCAGCGGGAACCGGGTCCGAAGCGACGAGCAGTACTTC. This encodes CASGNRVRSDEQYF.

The chain's CDR3 is CASSVIDTQYF. The CDR3 coding sequence is TGTGCCAGCAGTGTTATTGACACGCAGTATTTT. This sequence joins TRBV2 and TRBJ2-3; D call uncertain. Germline-derived CDR1 and CDR2 are SNHLY and FYNNEI. The V end was cut by 4 bases, the J end by 9 bases, with 8 bases between. The CDR3 extends over 11 amino acids.

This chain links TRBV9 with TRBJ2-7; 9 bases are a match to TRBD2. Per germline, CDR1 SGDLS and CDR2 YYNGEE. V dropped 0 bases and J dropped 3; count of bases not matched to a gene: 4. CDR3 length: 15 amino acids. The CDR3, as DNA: TGTGCCAGCAGCGTAGGTGGAGCGGGAGGCTACGAGCAGTACTTC. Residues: CASSVGGAGGYEQYF.

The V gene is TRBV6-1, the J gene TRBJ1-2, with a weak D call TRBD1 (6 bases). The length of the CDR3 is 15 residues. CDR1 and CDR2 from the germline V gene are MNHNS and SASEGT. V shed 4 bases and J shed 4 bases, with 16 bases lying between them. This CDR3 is CASSALQGTGYGYTF. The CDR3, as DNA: TGTGCCAGCAGTGCCCTACAGGGAACCGGCTATGGCTACACCTTC.

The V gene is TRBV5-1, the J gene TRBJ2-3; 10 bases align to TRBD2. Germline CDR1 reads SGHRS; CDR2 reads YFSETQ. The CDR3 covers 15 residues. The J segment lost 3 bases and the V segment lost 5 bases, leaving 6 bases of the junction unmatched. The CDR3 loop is CASRWSGRATDTQYF. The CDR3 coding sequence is TGCGCCAGCAGGTGGAGCGGGAGGGCTACAGATACGCAGTATTTT.

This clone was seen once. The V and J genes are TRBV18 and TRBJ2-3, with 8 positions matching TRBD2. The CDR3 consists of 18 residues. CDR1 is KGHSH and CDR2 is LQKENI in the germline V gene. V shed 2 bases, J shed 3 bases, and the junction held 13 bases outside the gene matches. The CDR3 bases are TGTGCCAGCTCACCAGTATTAAAAGCGGGAGTTCGAACAGATACGCAGTATTTT. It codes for CASSPVLKAGVRTDTQYF.

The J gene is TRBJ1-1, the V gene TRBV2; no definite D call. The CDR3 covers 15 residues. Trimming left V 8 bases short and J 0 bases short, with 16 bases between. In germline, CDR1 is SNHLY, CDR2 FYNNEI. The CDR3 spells CASYSTQRMNTEAFF. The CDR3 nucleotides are TGTGCCAGCTACTCAACGCAGCGAATGAACACTGAAGCTTTCTTT.